Below, one TCR beta chain is given with its context. It has no known antigen specificity. No quality values exist for individual bases; no much larger clone is one base distant. The data were taken from a study of cytomegalovirus exposure and HLA in healthy donors (TCRdb year 2017). With regard to the full study: According to an earlier analysis of 587 of the donors, 150 million to 200 million T cells yielded approximately 120 million unique TCR beta sequences and about 300 Gb of sequence data. An early release that covered roughly 600 HLA-typed donors contained around 300 gigabases of sequencing data and 70 million to 100 million unique TCR sequences. Among the roughly 410 genotyped donors, roughly 80% belonged to the genetic ancestry cluster associated with self-reported Caucasian donors. The study aimed to test whether cataloging public T cell receptors could reveal signatures of past pathogen exposure. The T cell repertoires of 666 subjects were profiled by immunosequencing and related to cytomegalovirus serostatus. A separate validation cohort of 100 to 150 different subjects was used in addition to the roughly 700-subject first cohort. High-throughput TCR immunosequencing, statistical association of individual TCRs with disease status, and machine learning were combined to predict cytomegalovirus infection status. To study patterns of TCR occurrence, a later analysis re-analyzed previously published TCR beta repertoires from just over 650 donors and added high-resolution HLA genotyping. Rather than using new phenotypic data, the later analysis identified candidate immune exposures from TCR beta sequences and from how often those sequences occurred across donors. To decide whether each TCR beta V gene segment behaved as functional or pseudogenic, an earlier analysis of some 600 of the donors relied on high-throughput TCR beta sequencing. Donor age, sex, ethnicity and CMV serostatus were collected together with the repertoire data. A later genetic analysis used genome-wide SNP genotypes for about 60% of the roughly 700 donors, treating that subset as a discovery cohort. All discovery cohort repertoires had been generated on a single sequencing platform. HLA typing included class I and class II loci at four-digit resolution. The number of donors typed differed by locus, with roughly 629-640 for A, B, C, DRB1 and DQB1, roughly 520 for DQA1, under 610 for DPA1, and 450 to 480 for DPB1. Five DR-DQ haplotypes were handled as single units for association and clustering because linkage in the cohort was strong. Across 300 to 400 genotyped donors of the cohort, an average of approximately 200,000 unique TCR beta nucleotide sequences per donor were sequenced, and approximately 17% of those sequences were non-productive. The study at large found these results: Fewer than 20 rarely observed V segments, including chromosome 9 orphons, were excluded from the earlier analysis of 550 to 700 of the donors because counts were too low. HLA typing was unavailable for some donors at each locus, so association tests used only the typed subset. In a later analysis, most CMV-associated TCR beta chains were found to appear HLA-restricted, with HLA associations seemingly driven largely by CMV exposure. Broadly in line with IMGT annotations, most TCR beta V segments showed up in productive rearrangements about 90% or about 30% of the time in an earlier analysis of approximately 600 of the donors. The study listed 150 to 200 TCR beta chains as associated with cytomegalovirus. In this cohort, only TCR beta chains were sequenced, and detectable features were limited by the absence of alpha or paired-chain data. The presence/absence analyses assumed that sequencing depth was roughly uniform across donors, and that assumption may not be true. A further reported finding was that TCR beta sequences accurately predicted the HLA-A and HLA-B alleles for most subjects in the first cohort. Because the 87-base-pair reads could not distinguish some IMGT-functional V segments, including TRBV6-2 and TRBV6-3, those segments were excluded. Correlated functional status among segregating V segments might be attributable to linkage disequilibrium, but an unknown experimental factor could not be ruled out. In both the original and validation cohorts, the classifier was reported to diagnose cytomegalovirus status with high specificity and sensitivity. Three of the identified cytomegalovirus-associated TCR beta chains were confirmed in vitro to be specific for cytomegalovirus antigens. According to the authors, the approach could potentially be generalized to other disease states and immunological phenotypes. A later genetic analysis reported fewer N-insertions in productive TCRs among donors in an Asian-associated ancestry cluster than the roughly 700-donor mean. In a later analysis, several top co-occurrence clusters were reported to appear linked to parvovirus B19, influenza, CMV and Epstein-Barr virus. Compared with equally common non-associated chains, HLA-associated TCR beta chains in a later analysis were more clonally expanded and had lower generation probabilities. A later genetic analysis associated a missense DCLRE1C variant with V-gene and J-gene trimming of TCR beta chains, and an independent cohort replicated the association. A later analysis found that TCR association rates varied across HLA loci, with DRB1 alleles showing the most associated TCRs and HLA-C alleles the fewest. Specific HLA alleles were associated with 15,000 to 20,000 TCR beta sequences at a false discovery rate of 0.05 in a later analysis. Assigning TCR associations to individual alleles was difficult when HLA alleles, especially DR and DQ, strongly co-occurred. A group of highly shared sequence variants was considered likely to be a technical artifact of the sequencing pipeline. The only immune exposure information available for the cohort was CMV serostatus. Most TCR sequences were seen in very few donors, while some public TCRs were found in many individuals.

In total, 630 or so healthy bone marrow donors made up the cohort. Cohort members were all nominally healthy when sampled, although unrecorded immune exposures were likely present. The donor was CMV seropositive and was included in the group of 250 to 350 seropositive cohort members. A peripheral blood sample was collected from each donor, and TCR beta sequencing was performed on peripheral blood mononuclear cells. The Qiagen DNeasy Blood Extraction Kit was used to extract genomic DNA from the blood cell samples. The germline V gene (reference sequence) sets CDR1 to SEHNR and CDR2 to FQNEAQ. The CDR3 runs 11 amino acids, cysteine and phenylalanine included. CDR3 DNA only is kept here, 33 bases in frame from base 1. The trim is 4 bases for V and 8 bases for J, with a gap of 8 bases between the germline ends. Library preparation was by the immunoSEQ multiplex PCR assay. For the multiplex PCR, a mixture combining 60 forward primers for TCR Vbeta segments and 13 reverse primers for TCR Jbeta segments was used. A multiplex PCR assay on genomic DNA amplified the CDR3 region of rearranged TCR beta genes. The Illumina HiSeq System was used to sequence the amplified TCR beta libraries as 87-base-pair reads. The authors processed their data as follows. A later analysis counted about 80 million unique TCR beta chains across the approximately 700 repertoires, and around 9.9 million of these chains were shared by at least two donors. To remove PCR and sequencing errors, raw reads were error-corrected and collapsed into unique sequences using a nearest-neighbor algorithm that merged closely related sequences. V, D and J gene segments were assigned by aligning CDR3 sequences to IMGT reference sequences. For a sequence to be retained, at least a six-nucleotide match to both a V gene segment and a J gene segment was required. Rearrangements were classified as productive when the CDR3 lacked stop codons and remained in frame with V and J, and all other rearrangements were classified as non-productive. Following IMGT convention, CDR3 was defined as the stretch from the second conserved V-encoded cysteine to the conserved J-encoded phenylalanine. The earlier analysis of some 550 of the donors excluded any sequence lacking an unambiguous match to a single V gene segment. An earlier analysis of 587 of the donors classified V segments as functional when productive rearrangements were above 56.7% and as segregating when the standard deviation between donors was above 5%. To diagnose cytomegalovirus status from the catalog of TCR beta chain sequences, a statistical classification framework was built. In a later analysis, V and J genes were assigned by comparing TCR nucleotide sequences against IMGT/GENE-DB human TR gene sequences. In a later analysis, CDR3 sequences and most-parsimonious VDJ recombination scenarios were assigned using the TCRdist pipeline. In a later analysis, each TCR beta chain was defined by its CDR3 amino acid sequence together with its V-gene family, and reads lacking a unique V-gene family were excluded. In a later analysis, several hundred highly shared, low-generation-probability nucleotide sequences were removed to address suspected cross-contamination and a sequencing artifact. In a later analysis, a clonal expansion index for each public chain was calculated from normalized within-repertoire ranks of inferred template counts. In a later analysis, generation probabilities were computed with a VDJ recombination model fitted to out-of-frame rearrangements, and the resulting probabilities were checked against IGoR. A later analysis scored TCR-TCR, TCR-HLA and TCR-CMV co-occurrence with hypergeometric tests, applying a repertoire-size bias correction to TCR pairs. False discovery rates were estimated in a later analysis by permuting HLA or CMV assignments 20 times. In a later analysis, co-occurring TCRs were grouped using DBSCAN, with TCRdist sequence similarity added in when clustering inside HLA-allele-positive subsets. For co-occurrence clustering, repertoires with fewer than 30,000 or more than 120,000 public chains were excluded, along with five repertoires with anomalous nucleotide sharing. Held by TCRdb, this immuneACCESS table contains in-frame sequences only and omits some clones. Under half of the omission traces to an unresolved V gene where checked; the cause of the rest is unknown. V and J calls and clone size come straight from that table; D and trimming were deduced from the DNA. The sample table holds about 160,000 clones, of which around 78% were seen once. Jointly, the top ten make up under 9% of the sample.

Rearrangement joined TRBV7-9 to TRBJ1-2; confidence is insufficient to name the D gene. The specimen was PBMCs. The source of this sequence is a middle-aged woman in good health and CMV-seropositive. The CDR3 reads as follows: CASSSSEGYTF. The DNA reads as follows: TGTGCCAGCAGCTCATCTGAGGGCTACACCTTC.